The clone carrying this T cell receptor (beta chain) was detected a few times. Amplification yielded TCR beta CDR3 regions, with RNA transcripts as the source. When the TCR CDR3 underwent first-round RT-PCR, the HTBI primer set was used. One entry per CDR3 protein, called by TCRdb with MiXCR from the multiplex PCR reads. Among hundreds of thousands of distinct CDR3 sequences listed, about 20% were seen once. This sample is part of a study of T cells in Graves' hyperthyroidism and ophthalmopathy. The CDR3 totals 15 residues. The V end was cut by 3 bases, the J end by 5 bases, with 17 bases between. The germline V gene has CDR1 LNHNV and CDR2 YYDKDF (reference sequence).

Input material: blood. The receptor comes from a middle-aged man with Graves' ophthalmopathy. The chain recombines TRBV15 with TRBJ2-7, with a weak D call TRBD1 (7 bases). CDR3 nucleotide sequence: TGTGCCACCAGCAGGGGGGGACAGCAATTCGACGAGCAGTACTTC. Protein product: CATSRGGQQFDEQYF. The full variable domain, completed using reference TRBV15 and TRBJ2-7, is DAMVIQNPRYQVTQFGKPVTLSCSQTLNHNVMYWYQQKSSQAPKLLFHYYDKDFNNEADTPDNFQSRRPNTSFCFLDIRSPGLGDTAMYLCATSRGGQQFDEQYFGPGTRLTVT.